These 30 T cell receptor beta chains share one sample of origin, sequenced in a study of OX40 agonist ivuxolimab in advanced cancers. Sequencing used immunoSEQ multiplex PCR; TCRdb keeps in-frame clones, though not all of them. The table includes roughly 48,000 clones, roughly 88% detected once. The specimen comprised CD4+ or CD8+ T cells sorted from blood, sampled in a trial of the OX40 agonist ivuxolimab. Receptors were obtained from an adult with an advanced solid tumor such as melanoma, head and neck, liver or kidney cancer.

In its sample, this clone was seen once. The chain has TRBV2 and TRBJ2-2; D tentatively fits TRBD1 or TRBD2 (5 bases each). This CDR3 spans 13 amino acids. Germline lookup yields CDR1 SNHLY and CDR2 FYNNEI. V dropped 6 bases and J dropped 7 bases, with 12 bases sitting between them. The DNA for the CDR3 is TGTGCCAGCAGCCCCGGGACGGGCGGGGAGCTGTTTTTT. Encoded protein: CASSPGTGGELFF.

This clone has only one observation. The V and J genes are TRBV6-1 and TRBJ2-7, with D unresolved. Germline lookup yields CDR1 MNHNS and CDR2 SASEGT. Trimming removed 1 base from V and 3 bases from J, with 7 bases in between. The CDR3 is made up of 13 amino acids. The CDR3 nucleotides read TGTGCCAGCAGTGAAGGCAGATACTACGAGCAGTACTTC. It specifies CASSEGRYYEQYF.

This chain joins TRBV6-1 and TRBJ1-2; D not certain. Germline V gene sequence: CDR1 MNHNS, CDR2 SASEGT. Trimming left V 8 bases short and J 5 bases short, with 6 bases between. The CDR3 has 10 amino acids. CDR3 DNA: TGTGCCAGCGGGGATTATGGCTACACCTTC. Translating gives CASGDYGYTF.

The gene calls are TRBV10-1 and TRBJ2-3, with 10 nucleotides matching TRBD1. This CDR3 has 15 residues. Germline assignment: CDR1 WNHNN and CDR2 SYGVQD (reference sequence). V was clipped by 6 bases and J by 1 base; unmatched bases: 4. The CDR3 bases are TGCGCCAGCAGATCCGGGACAGGGGGCACAGATACGCAGTATTTT. Its protein product is CASRSGTGGTDTQYF.

The V gene is TRBV7-2, the J gene TRBJ2-7, with 9 bases that match TRBD2. This CDR3 has 14 residues. Germline CDR1 SGHTA, CDR2 FQGNSA. Germline trimming cut 8 bases from V and 7 bases from J; bases unmatched to any gene: 12. The CDR3 here is CASARGGGAREQYF. DNA of the CDR3: TGTGCCAGCGCCCGTGGCGGGGGGGCTCGGGAGCAGTACTTC.

The chain has TRBV7-3 and TRBJ2-1; D perhaps matches TRBD1 (6 bases). CDR1 and CDR2 (germline): SGHTA, FQGTGA. The V gene lost 7 bases and the J gene lost 6 bases, with 16 bases spanning the gap. This CDR3 has 14 amino acids. The CDR3 sequence: CASKPSNRANEQFF. CDR3 bases: TGTGCCAGCAAACCCTCCAACAGGGCCAATGAGCAGTTCTTC.

The chain has TRBV7-7 and TRBJ1-2; 9 bases line up with TRBD1. CDR3 length: 16 amino acids. With V trimmed by 0 bases and J by 6 bases, 8 bases remained unmatched. Per germline, CDR1 SSHAT and CDR2 FNYEAQ (reference sequence). The CDR3: CASSLAVGQGRDGYTF. The CDR3 nucleotides read TGTGCCAGCAGCTTAGCGGTGGGACAGGGTAGGGATGGCTACACCTTC.

DNA for the CDR3: TGTGCCAGCAGTTTCGGACAGTGGGATTCACCCCTCCACTTT. Amino acids: CASSFGQWDSPLHF. The chain employs TRBV27 and TRBJ1-6; possibly TRBD1 for D (6 bases). V shed 3 bases and J shed 8 bases, with 11 bases lying between them. The germline V gene encodes CDR1 MNHEY and CDR2 SMNVEV (reference sequence). This CDR3 has 14 amino acids.

V is TRBV5-1 and J is TRBJ2-3; 8 bases match TRBD1. Unmatched junction bases numbered 10, after V lost 4 bases and J lost 6 bases. The CDR3 runs to 15 residues. CDR1 and CDR2 from the germline V gene are SGHRS and YFSETQ. CDR3 region: CASSPTARGLDTQYF. The CDR3 DNA reads as TGCGCCAGCAGCCCCACGGCCAGGGGGCTGGATACGCAGTATTTT.

The CDR3 sequence: CASSLPTGNTEAFF. In nucleotides, the CDR3 is TGTGCCAGCAGTCTCCCGACAGGGAACACTGAAGCTTTCTTT. The V call is TRBV28, the J call TRBJ1-1, with D possibly being TRBD1 (6 bases). The CDR3 contains 14 residues. Deletions cut 5 bases from V and 1 base from J, with 11 bases between. Germline V lookup: CDR1 MDHEN, CDR2 SYDVKM.

V is TRBV19 and J is TRBJ2-7; TRBD2 aligns across 10 bases. V lost 5 bases to trimming and J lost 5 bases; unmatched junction nucleotides: 9. CDR3 size: 15 residues. CDR1 and CDR2 from the germline V gene are LNHDA and SQIVND (reference sequence). CDR3 residues: CASSEPGLALNEQYF. CDR3 DNA sequence: TGTGCCAGTAGTGAACCGGGACTAGCGCTTAACGAGCAGTACTTC.

V and J are TRBV7-2 and TRBJ2-5; 7 bases line up with TRBD1. Per germline, CDR1 SGHTA and CDR2 FQGNSA. Trimming cost V 4 bases and J 2 bases; bases outside gene matches: 4. The CDR3 contains 14 residues. CDR3 residues: CASSSQTGQETQYF. CDR3 DNA: TGTGCCAGCAGCTCGCAGACAGGGCAAGAGACCCAGTACTTC.

The genes are TRBV5-4 and TRBJ1-2, with D perhaps matching TRBD1 (6 bases). This CDR3 region has 15 residues. The germline CDR1 and CDR2 sequences are SGHNT and YYREEE (reference sequence). The germline V and J ends were trimmed by 0 bases and 4 bases, with 13 bases remaining between them. The CDR3 here is CASSLDGGGGYGYTF. CDR3 DNA sequence: TGTGCCAGCAGCTTGGATGGAGGGGGTGGCTATGGCTACACCTTC.

The rearrangement links TRBV10-3 to TRBJ1-3; D is possibly TRBD1 (5 bases). Per the germline V gene, CDR1 is ENHRY and CDR2 is SYGVKD. CDR3 size: 16 residues. The V end lost 7 bases, the J end lost 0 bases, and 16 bases lay between the germline ends. The CDR3 sequence is CAIIEGQGNSGNTIYF. CDR3 nucleotides: TGTGCCATCATAGAAGGTCAGGGTAACTCTGGAAACACCATATATTTT.

The rearrangement joins TRBV19 to TRBJ1-1, with D unclear. Germline CDR1 is LNHDA and CDR2 is SQIVND (reference sequence). The CDR3 is 15 residues long. Trimming took 3 bases from V and 0 from J, leaving 11 bases between them. The CDR3 coding sequence is TGTGCCAGTAGTATGGAAGGCACTTTGAACACTGAAGCTTTCTTT. This gives the protein CASSMEGTLNTEAFF.

This rearrangement joins TRBV28 to TRBJ2-7; D remains unclear. V gave up 2 bases and J gave up 6 bases, with 8 bases separating them. This CDR3 has 12 amino acids. Germline V CDR1 and CDR2: MDHEN, SYDVKM. This chain's CDR3 is CASSLGVGEQYF. Written as DNA, the CDR3 is TGTGCCAGCAGTTTAGGGGTTGGCGAGCAGTACTTC. Full variable domain (remainder filled in from reference TRBV28 and TRBJ2-7): DVKVTQSSRYLVKRTGEKVFLECVQDMDHENMFWYRQDPGLGLRLIYFSYDVKMKEKGDIPEGYSVSREKKERFSLILESASTNQTSMYLCASSLGVGEQYFGPGTRLTVT.

The chain uses TRBV5-1 and TRBJ2-3; 8 positions agree with TRBD2. Germline trimming cut 4 bases from V and 5 bases from J; bases unmatched to any gene: 6. The CDR3 consists of 14 residues. Germline V lookup: CDR1 SGHRS, CDR2 YFSETQ. The CDR3 region is CASSREGTGDTQYF. The CDR3 nucleotides read TGCGCCAGCAGCCGGGAGGGGACCGGAGATACGCAGTATTTT.

For the CDR3, the DNA is TGTGCCAGCAGCGCAACAAACGAGCAGTACTTC. Its protein is CASSATNEQYF. The gene calls are TRBV5-4 and TRBJ2-7; D remains ambiguous. There are 11 residues in the CDR3. Trimming removed 4 bases from V and 5 bases from J, with 7 bases in between. Germline V gene lookup returns CDR1 SGHNT and CDR2 YYREEE (reference sequence).

The gene calls are TRBV2 and TRBJ1-2; no clear D gene. V dropped 3 bases and J dropped 0 bases, with 5 bases sitting between them. The CDR3 is 13 amino acids. CDR1 is SNHLY, CDR2 FYNNEI, per germline. For the CDR3, the DNA is TGTGCCAGCAGTGACAGAACTAACTATGGCTACACCTTC. Translation: CASSDRTNYGYTF.

V is TRBV5-1 and J is TRBJ2-3; D gene uncertain. This CDR3 is 15 amino acids long. Germline CDR1 reads SGHRS; CDR2 reads YFSETQ. The germline V and J ends were trimmed by 4 bases and 0 bases, with 12 bases remaining between them. The CDR3 DNA sequence: TGCGCCAGCAGCCTTACTGCCACTAGCACAGATACGCAGTATTTT. Its protein is CASSLTATSTDTQYF.

V and J are TRBV27 and TRBJ1-1; 7 bases agree with TRBD1. After removal of 4 bases from V and 7 bases from J, the junction contained 12 bases not matched to a gene. CDR1 MNHEY and CDR2 SMNVEV come from the germline V gene (reference sequence). The CDR3 contains 15 residues. DNA for the CDR3: TGTGCCAGCAGTTGGGAAGGGGGCCTGACGGGTGAAGCTTTCTTT. This gives the protein CASSWEGGLTGEAFF.

This clone was recorded a few times. The chain carries TRBV5-4 and TRBJ2-1; 7 positions agree with TRBD2. V lost 0 bases, J lost 8 bases, and 5 bases stayed unmatched. In germline, CDR1 is SGHNT, CDR2 YYREEE (reference sequence). This CDR3 region has 14 residues. The CDR3 spells CASSLGEGLYEQFF. Written as DNA, the CDR3 is TGTGCCAGCAGCTTGGGGGAGGGCCTCTATGAGCAGTTCTTC.

The chain couples TRBV6-5 to TRBJ1-4; D is perhaps TRBD1 (6 bases). V lost 6 bases and J lost 7, with 15 bases in between. Germline CDR1 and CDR2: MNHEY and SVGAGI. CDR3 size: 14 residues. CDR3 DNA sequence: TGTGCCAGCAGCACAAGGGGGGGCGGTGAAAAACTGTTTTTT. This codes for CASSTRGGGEKLFF.

In its sample, this clone was seen a few times. This rearrangement joins TRBV7-9 to TRBJ2-6; D is ambiguous. Looked up from germline, CDR1 is SEHNR and CDR2 is FQNEAQ (reference sequence). Trimming took 2 bases from V and 0 from J, leaving 11 bases between them. This CDR3 region has 17 residues. This CDR3 reads CASSLWVSLSGANVLTF. The CDR3 DNA reads as TGTGCCAGCAGCTTATGGGTCAGCCTCTCTGGGGCCAACGTCCTGACTTTC.

The chain carries TRBV6-4 and TRBJ1-2; possibly TRBD1 for D (5 bases). The CDR3 covers 13 residues. The V and J ends lost 6 bases and 4 bases respectively, with 12 bases between them. Germline V lookup: CDR1 MRHNA, CDR2 SNTAGT. As DNA, the CDR3 is TGTGCCAGCAGGCAGGGCCATCTCTATGGCTACACCTTC. It translates to CASRQGHLYGYTF.

The chain combines TRBV2 with TRBJ2-3; 12 bases fit TRBD2. This CDR3 has 15 residues. Per the germline V gene, CDR1 is SNHLY and CDR2 is FYNNEI. The ends lost 4 bases at V and 4 bases at J; junction bases unmatched: 3. CDR3 bases: TGTGCCAGCAGTGCACTAGCGGGAGGTGCAGATACGCAGTATTTT. As protein: CASSALAGGADTQYF.

Comment on this clone: At the DNA level, this CDR3 is encoded by other sequences in the same sample as well. The V call is TRBV11-3, the J call TRBJ2-3; tentative D call: TRBD2 (6 bases). V gave up 1 base and J gave up 3 bases, with 8 bases separating them. This CDR3 is 14 amino acids long. Germline loops: CDR1 SGHNT, CDR2 YENEEA. CDR3 residues: CASSLGGRTDTQYF. The CDR3 coding sequence is TGTGCCAGCAGCTTAGGAGGGAGGACAGATACGCAGTATTTT.

V gene TRBV7-9 combines with J gene TRBJ2-7; D perhaps matches TRBD2 (5 bases). The CDR3 runs to 13 residues. V shed 5 bases and J shed 1 base, with 9 bases lying between them. The germline CDR1 and CDR2 sequences are SEHNR and FQNEAQ (reference sequence). This CDR3 reads CASSHGVSYEQYF. The CDR3 DNA sequence: TGTGCCAGCAGCCACGGGGTTTCCTACGAGCAGTACTTC. Full variable domain (remainder filled in from reference TRBV7-9 and TRBJ2-7): DTGVSQNPRHKITKRGQNVTFRCDPISEHNRLYWYRQTLGQGPEFLTYFQNEAQLEKSRLLSDRFSAERPKGSFSTLEIQRTEQGDSAMYLCASSHGVSYEQYFGPGTRLTVT.

This sequence joins TRBV5-1 and TRBJ2-1; the D is unclear. Germline CDR1 and CDR2: SGHRS and YFSETQ. V gave up 0 bases and J gave up 2 bases, with 6 bases separating them. The CDR3 runs 14 residues. The CDR3: CASSLEGAYNEQFF. The CDR3 region has the DNA TGCGCCAGCAGCTTGGAGGGCGCCTACAATGAGCAGTTCTTC.

This clone was seen only once. This chain joins TRBV19 and TRBJ1-4; the D gene is possibly TRBD1 (6 bases). V shed 1 base and J shed 8 bases, with 17 bases lying between them. Germline V lookup: CDR1 LNHDA, CDR2 SQIVND (reference sequence). CDR3 size: 16 residues. The CDR3 nucleotides read TGTGCCAGTAGTATAGGTGGGGGACAAGGAGTGGAAAAACTGTTTTTT. It is translated as CASSIGGGQGVEKLFF.